The 28 T cell receptor beta chains below all came from one sample that was sequenced in a study of CD8+CD57+ T cells in acquired aplastic anemia. Flow cytometry had shown expanded CD8+CD57+ cells in the patients chosen for sequencing. Genomic DNA, the template, was used for profiling of the TCR beta VDJ and CDR3. In TCRdb, the reads were re-called with MiXCR into one record per CDR3 protein. The sample lists some 200,000 distinct CDR3 sequences; approximately 48% were seen once. The specimen was sorted CD4+, CD8+, or CD8+CD57+ T cells (not recorded which) from PBMCs. These receptors came from a human donor with aplastic anemia.

This clonotype occurred many times. The chain couples TRBV14 to TRBJ2-7; 10 nucleotides match TRBD1. The CDR3 totals 14 residues. The trim removed 6 bases at V and 3 bases at J, leaving 5 bases unmatched. Germline CDR1 reads SGHDN; CDR2 reads FVKESK. In DNA, the CDR3 is TGTGCCAGCAGGGCCGGGACAGGGGACTACGAGCAGTACTTC. As protein: CASRAGTGDYEQYF.

The CDR3 DNA is TGCAGTGCTAGAGGGGGACTAGCAGATACGCAGTATTTT. It codes for CSARGGLADTQYF. The chain has TRBV20-1 and TRBJ2-3; TRBD2 matches 8 bases. V trimming: 1 base; J trimming: 4 bases; junction bases outside the gene matches: 1. Germline V gene sequence: CDR1 DFQATT, CDR2 SNEGSKA (reference sequence). The CDR3 length is 13 residues.

This sequence joins TRBV5-1 and TRBJ2-7; 14 bases are a match to TRBD2. This CDR3 spans 18 amino acids. The V gene end was trimmed by 0 bases and the J gene end by 2 bases; junction bases not matched to a gene: 7. The germline V gene encodes CDR1 SGHRS and CDR2 YFSETQ. The CDR3 protein is CASSLGRLTSGGAYEQYF. The CDR3 bases are TGCGCCAGCAGCTTGGGACGGCTGACTAGCGGGGGGGCCTACGAGCAGTACTTC.

This chain connects TRBV12-3 or TRBV12-4 to TRBJ1-1; D gene uncertain. There are 12 residues in the CDR3. The V gene lost 6 bases and the J gene lost 5 bases, with 10 bases spanning the gap. This CDR3 is CASSLSWTEAFF. The CDR3 DNA is TGTGCCAGCAGCCTCTCGTGGACTGAAGCTTTCTTT.

V is TRBV10-3 and J is TRBJ2-1; possible D gene TRBD2, 6 bases. Germline V gives CDR1 ENHRY, CDR2 SYGVKD. The V end was cut by 6 bases, the J end by 5 bases, with 14 bases between. This CDR3 comprises 14 residues. CDR3 nucleotides: TGTGCCATCAGGGATCAGGGACTTAACAATGAGCAGTTCTTC. This sequence encodes CAIRDQGLNNEQFF.

This clonotype was counted only a few times. The rearrangement links TRBV20-1 to TRBJ1-1; 9 bases are shared with TRBD1. J lost 1 base, V lost 4 bases, and 7 bases had no gene match. The CDR3 spans 15 residues. In germline, CDR1 is DFQATT, CDR2 SNEGSKA (reference sequence). CDR3 in amino acids: CSATDMDRGNTEAFF. The CDR3 coding sequence is TGCAGTGCTACCGACATGGACAGGGGGAACACTGAAGCTTTCTTT.

The chain uses TRBV2 and TRBJ2-5; no reliable D call. The CDR3 sequence is 14 residues long. With 3 bases removed from V and 6 bases from J, the gap between germline ends came to 14 bases. Germline CDR1 reads SNHLY; CDR2 reads FYNNEI. CDR3 sequence (DNA): TGTGCCAGCAGTGATGGGGTGGGTTTGAAGACCCAGTACTTC. Its protein is CASSDGVGLKTQYF.

This clonotype came up once. V is TRBV14 and J is TRBJ2-3; D is possibly TRBD1 (5 bases). Trimming removed 0 bases from V and 1 base from J, with 17 bases in between. This CDR3 comprises 18 residues. The germline V gene has CDR1 SGHDN and CDR2 FVKESK. The CDR3 sequence: CASSQDSIYGAGTDTQYF. CDR3 DNA sequence: TGTGCCAGCAGCCAAGATTCCATATATGGGGCGGGCACAGATACGCAGTATTTT.

The chain links TRBV14 to TRBJ2-3; 10 bases fit TRBD2. The J segment lost 4 bases and the V segment lost 4 bases, leaving 8 bases of the junction unmatched. This CDR3 is 16 amino acids long. Germline CDR1 is SGHDN and CDR2 is FVKESK. CDR3 in DNA: TGTGCCAGCAGCCTCTTTGGACTAGCGGATTCAGATACGCAGTATTTT. Encoded protein: CASSLFGLADSDTQYF.

The chain employs TRBV15 and TRBJ2-2; D is uncertain. V was cut by 3 bases and J by 8 bases, with 7 bases left in between. Per the germline V gene, CDR1 is LNHNV and CDR2 is YYDKDF (reference sequence). This CDR3 contains 12 residues. The CDR3 region is CATSSPFGELFF. The DNA for the CDR3 is TGTGCCACCAGCAGTCCATTTGGGGAGCTGTTTTTT.

This clonotype was picked up many times. CDR3 nucleotides: TGCAGCGTTGAAAAAGGGGGTGTCGGGGAGCTGTTTTTT. It is translated as CSVEKGGVGELFF. This chain links TRBV29-1 with TRBJ2-2, with a weak D call TRBD1 (6 bases). Looked up from germline, CDR1 is SQVTM and CDR2 is ANQGSEA. The V end lost 2 bases, the J end lost 7 bases, and 11 bases lay between the germline ends. The CDR3 contains 13 residues.

This clonotype was recorded at least ten times. The chain has TRBV2 and TRBJ1-3, with TRBD1 matching 10 bases. CDR3 length equals 15 residues. With 5 bases clipped from V and 3 bases from J, the junction kept 4 bases outside the gene matches. Germline V gives CDR1 SNHLY, CDR2 FYNNEI. This CDR3 is CASSPGTGDGNTIYF. The CDR3 nucleotides are TGTGCCAGCAGTCCCGGGACAGGGGATGGAAACACCATATATTTT.

This clonotype has more than one count but fewer than ten. The V call is TRBV20-1, the J call TRBJ2-3; D may be TRBD2 (5 bases). The CDR3 is made up of 13 amino acids. Germline assignment: CDR1 DFQATT and CDR2 SNEGSKA (reference sequence). The V gene lost 1 base and the J gene lost 5 bases, with 10 bases spanning the gap. The CDR3 loop reads CSARGEGIDTQYF. The CDR3 region has the DNA TGCAGTGCTAGAGGAGAGGGCATAGATACGCAGTATTTT.

For this clonotype: A much larger clone is a single base away; this may be a read error. The CDR3 end shows no conserved phenylalanine or tryptophan, and so a read error is likely. The chain employs TRBV18 and TRBJ1-1; D not resolved. The CDR3 is made up of 12 amino acids. Germline lookup yields CDR1 KGHSH and CDR2 LQKENI. The V end was cut by 5 bases, the J end by 1 base, with 5 bases between. The CDR3 region has the DNA TGTGCCAGCTCAGTCCAGAACACTGAAGCTTTCCTT. As protein: CASSVQNTEAFL.

In regard to this clonotype: A read error may produce the germline difference seen at one junction end. The genes are TRBV15 and TRBJ2-7, with 9 positions matching TRBD2. Germline V gives CDR1 LNHNV, CDR2 YYDKDF (reference sequence). The CDR3 is 12 residues long. The chain's CDR3 is CATSGGFPGPYF. CDR3 sequence (DNA): TGTGCTACCAGCGGGGGGTTCCCGGGTCCGTACTTC.

The chain is built from TRBV3-1 and TRBJ1-1, with D perhaps matching TRBD1 (5 bases). Germline-derived CDR1 and CDR2 are LGHDT and YNNKEL (reference sequence). Trimming took 8 bases from V and 10 from J, leaving 14 bases between them. This CDR3 comprises 11 residues. The CDR3 nucleotides are TGTGCCAGCGGTCATAGGGGTGCAGCTTTCTTT. It encodes CASGHRGAAFF. Looking up the rest from reference TRBV3-1 and TRBJ1-1 gives the full variable domain: DTAVSQTPKYLVTQMGNDKSIKCEQNLGHDTMYWYKQDSKKFLKIMFSYNNKELIINETVPNRFSPKSPDKAHLNLHINSLELGDSAVYFCASGHRGAAFFGQGTRLTVV.

The chain is built from TRBV7-3 and TRBJ1-6; 10 nucleotides align to TRBD1. The CDR3 is 15 residues long. The junction had 6 bases not matched to a gene; V was cut back by 5 bases and J by 8 bases. Germline CDR1 reads SGHTA; CDR2 reads FQGTGA. The CDR3 loop reads CASSPGTGEHSPLHF. The DNA of the CDR3 is TGTGCCAGCAGCCCTGGGACAGGGGAGCATTCACCCCTCCACTTT.

Ten or more counts support this clonotype. V usage is TRBV7-6 and J usage is TRBJ1-2; possible D gene TRBD1, 6 bases. Germline V gene data show CDR1 as SGHVS and CDR2 as FNYEAQ. Trimming pared 5 bases from V and 6 bases from J, leaving 16 bases between. This CDR3 spans 14 amino acids. The CDR3 bases are TGTGCCAGCAGCCGGGGTGACAGGCAGGATGGCTACACCTTC. Encoded protein: CASSRGDRQDGYTF.

About this clonotype: With a much larger clone just one base away, this may be a read error. V is TRBV30 and J is TRBJ1-2, with D hard to call. CDR1 is GTSNPN and CDR2 is SVGIG in the germline V gene (reference sequence). V lost 1 base and J 4 bases, leaving 7 bases between the germline ends. The CDR3 has 12 amino acids. The CDR3, as DNA: TGTGCCTGGAGTGACGTGGCCTATGGCTACACCTTC. Translation: CAWSDVAYGYTF.

At least ten counts were recorded for this clonotype. The rearrangement uses TRBV6-2 or TRBV6-3 and TRBJ1-5; TRBD1 might be the D (5 bases). CDR3 length: 18 amino acids. Per the germline V gene, CDR1 is MNHEY and CDR2 is SVGEGT. V lost 0 bases, J lost 1 base, and 16 bases lay in between. CDR3 region: CASSYSTSSGGSNQPQHF. The CDR3 DNA follows: TGTGCCAGCAGTTACTCGACTAGTAGTGGGGGAAGCAATCAGCCCCAGCATTTT.

The rearrangement joins TRBV7-8 to TRBJ2-3, with TRBD2 matching 7 bases. The CDR3 loop spans 16 amino acids. Germline lookup yields CDR1 SGHVS and CDR2 FQNEAQ. V gave up 2 bases and J gave up 0 bases; unmatched junction bases: 5. The CDR3 loop reads CASSLSGLGSTDTQYF. CDR3 nucleotide sequence: TGTGCCAGCAGCTTATCAGGACTAGGAAGCACAGATACGCAGTATTTT.

The table lists this clonotype with a few counts. This chain joins TRBV29-1 and TRBJ2-7, with D possibly called TRBD1 or TRBD2 (6 bases each). The CDR3 length is 16 residues. Looked up from germline, CDR1 is SQVTM and CDR2 is ANQGSEA. V lost 3 bases and J 2 bases, leaving 20 bases between the germline ends. CDR3 DNA: TGCAGCGTTGATGGGGGGCCACAGGGAAGTGCCTACGAGCAGTACTTC. This gives the protein CSVDGGPQGSAYEQYF.

Comments on this clonotype: This is likely a read error, given that the CDR3 carries no conserved phenylalanine or tryptophan at its end. The chain recombines TRBV29-1 with TRBJ1-1; 9 positions agree with TRBD1. V dropped 4 bases and J dropped 10; count of bases not matched to a gene: 13. This CDR3 contains 14 residues. CDR1 SQVTM and CDR2 ANQGSEA come from the germline V gene. CDR3 sequence reads: CSVVRDREQNVAFL. The CDR3 region has the DNA TGCAGCGTTGTGAGGGACAGGGAACAGAACGTAGCTTTCCTT.

This clonotype showed up many times. J is TRBJ1-1 and V is TRBV24-1; D is uncertain. The length of the CDR3 is 14 residues. The V end was cut by 8 bases, the J end by 0 bases, with 12 bases between. The germline gives CDR1 KGHDR, CDR2 SFDVKD. The CDR3: CATMCREVNTEAFF. CDR3 in DNA: TGTGCCACCATGTGTCGGGAAGTGAACACTGAAGCTTTCTTT.

The chain employs TRBV11-1 and TRBJ2-1; the match to TRBD2 covers 7 bases. This CDR3 has 16 residues. With 2 bases clipped from V and 0 bases from J, the junction kept 4 bases outside the gene matches. Per germline, CDR1 SGHAT and CDR2 FQDESV (reference sequence). CDR3 protein: CASSLLAVSSYNEQFF. DNA of the CDR3: TGTGCCAGCAGCTTACTAGCGGTTAGCTCCTACAATGAGCAGTTCTTC.

The V call is TRBV2, the J call TRBJ2-1, with TRBD2 matching over 10 bases. The V and J ends lost 3 bases and 4 bases, in that order; junction bases with no gene match: 3. CDR3 size: 15 residues. Germline CDR1 SNHLY, CDR2 FYNNEI. CDR3 residues: CASSDTAGGYNEQFF. In DNA, the CDR3 is TGTGCCAGCAGTGATACAGCGGGAGGGTACAATGAGCAGTTCTTC.

This clonotype was detected many times. This rearrangement joins TRBV10-2 to TRBJ2-1, with TRBD2 identical over 12 bases. CDR3 length: 17 residues. CDR1 is WSHSY and CDR2 is SAAADI in the germline V gene. With V trimmed by 4 bases and J by 9 bases, 13 bases remained unmatched. The CDR3 region has the DNA TGCGCCAGCAGTGCAATTAGGAGACTAGCGGGAGTAATTGAGCAGTTCTTC. Translation gives CASSAIRRLAGVIEQFF.

V gene TRBV18 combines with J gene TRBJ2-3; either TRBD1 or TRBD2 may supply D (5 bases each). The CDR3 loop spans 13 amino acids. Between the trimmed V and J ends, which lost 3 bases and 4 bases, there was a span of 8 bases. Germline V gives CDR1 KGHSH, CDR2 LQKENI. Here the CDR3 reads CASSPGTPDTQYF. The DNA of the CDR3 is TGTGCCAGCTCACCTGGGACGCCAGATACGCAGTATTTT. Supplemented by reference TRBV18 and TRBJ2-3, the full variable domain reads NAGVMQNPRHLVRRRGQEARLRCSPMKGHSHVYWYRQLPEEGLKFMVYLQKENIIDESGMPKERFSAEFPKEGPSILRIQQVVRGDSAAYFCASSPGTPDTQYFGPGTRLTVL.